The TCR beta chain under discussion was sequenced for a study of T cell responses to AZD1222 COVID-19 vaccine. Overall study findings and caveats: Repertoires in all cases were sampled only once the peak T cell response had passed. The study reported that nearly half of spike-specific TCRs target unmutated variant regions. Donors were mostly white British, more females; clonal diversity possibly underestimated. Mapped onto spike, vaccine-associated CD4 TCRs spanned it and were dominant at 160-218 and 743-854.

This CDR3 comprises 15 residues. Trimming cost V 0 bases and J 6 bases, with 11 bases left between them. The germline V gene has CDR1 MGHRA and CDR2 YSYEKL. Worth noting for this clone: Antigen unknown.

Libraries were prepared by immunoSEQ multiplex PCR; TCRdb keeps only in-frame clonotypes and omits some of them. The table shows more than 120,000 clones, with about nine tenths occurring only once. This clonotype originated in an adult who received the AZD1222 COVID-19 vaccine. The rearrangement links TRBV4-1 to TRBJ2-2; D possibly uses TRBD1 or TRBD2 (5 bases each). The sample in question was peripheral blood, obtained 28 days after the second AZD1222 dose. The DNA of the CDR3 is TGCGCCAGCAGCCAAGAAGGTGGGGACCCCGGGGAGCTGTTTTTT. Translated: CASSQEGGDPGELFF.